The 24 T cell receptor beta chains in this list originate from one sample, sequenced in a study of radiation and T cells in renal cell carcinoma. Time point denoted: baseline pretreatment blood. Treatment here: 15 Gy SBRT to primary tumor, nephrectomy 4 weeks later. Using immunoSEQ multiplex PCR, the repertoire was profiled, and TCRdb retains in-frame clones only, with some absent. The repertoire includes under 65,000 clones, over 70% of them detected once, and 7.3% sits in the top ten. The material sequenced was blood, taken from a patient whose treatment included radiotherapy and nephrectomy. The receptors were sampled from a man between 60 and 75 years old with renal cell carcinoma.

The gene calls are TRBV6-6 and TRBJ1-3; D call uncertain. Germline loops: CDR1 MNHNY, CDR2 SVGAGI (reference sequence). The CDR3 is 16 amino acids. The V end was cut by 0 bases, the J end by 4 bases, with 13 bases between. CDR3 region: CASSYSSTMAGNTIYF. CDR3 nucleotide sequence: TGTGCCAGCAGTTACTCTAGCACGATGGCCGGAAACACCATATATTTT.

In this sample, this clone turned up once. The chain has TRBV6-1 and TRBJ2-1; the D gene is possibly TRBD1 (5 bases). Germline-derived CDR1 and CDR2 are MNHNS and SASEGT. With 5 bases removed from V and 8 bases from J, the gap between germline ends came to 19 bases. The CDR3 is 15 amino acids. The CDR3 sequence is CASSLLGLGLDEQFF. The CDR3 region has the DNA TGTGCCAGCAGTTTATTGGGGCTTGGGTTAGATGAGCAGTTCTTC.

The chain carries TRBV6-5 and TRBJ2-5; D gene ambiguous. Trimming pared 3 bases from V and 1 base from J, leaving 6 bases between. The germline V gene has CDR1 MNHEY and CDR2 SVGAGI. CDR3 size: 13 residues. The CDR3 reads CASSYGVQETQYF. The CDR3 DNA follows: TGTGCCAGCAGTTATGGAGTCCAAGAGACCCAGTACTTC.

This chain links TRBV7-9 with TRBJ1-1, with 8 bases aligning to TRBD1. With 0 bases clipped from V and 6 bases from J, the junction kept 15 bases outside the gene matches. The CDR3 has 18 amino acids. Germline loops: CDR1 SEHNR, CDR2 FQNEAQ (reference sequence). In DNA form, the CDR3 reads TGTGCCAGCAGCTTAGCGGTCAGGGCGTCGGGACAGGACGCTGAAGCTTTCTTT. This gives the protein CASSLAVRASGQDAEAFF.

The rearrangement joins TRBV10-1 to TRBJ2-5; D gene ambiguous. Germline loops: CDR1 WNHNN, CDR2 SYGVQD (reference sequence). V was clipped by 3 bases and J by 4 bases, with 9 bases between them. The CDR3 is 13 amino acids. CDR3 sequence: CASSDPGLETQYF. DNA of the CDR3: TGCGCCAGCAGTGACCCGGGTTTAGAGACCCAGTACTTC.

The rearrangement links TRBV10-1 to TRBJ2-4; D is possibly TRBD2 (5 bases). The CDR3 covers 14 residues. Germline V gene sequence: CDR1 WNHNN, CDR2 SYGVQD (reference sequence). The ends were cut back, 5 bases at V and 0 bases at J, with 8 bases in the middle. CDR3 in DNA: TGCGCCAGCAGTAAGGACTCAGCCAAAAACATTCAGTACTTC. Residues: CASSKDSAKNIQYF.

This clone has just a few counts. The chain joins TRBV5-1 to TRBJ2-2; no clear D gene. V dropped 0 bases and J dropped 3 bases, with 12 bases sitting between them. Germline assignment: CDR1 SGHRS and CDR2 YFSETQ. The CDR3 runs 16 residues. CDR3 sequence: CASSLAVTVDTGELFF. As DNA, the CDR3 is TGCGCCAGCAGCTTGGCAGTGACTGTTGACACCGGGGAGCTGTTTTTT.

The chain has TRBV6-5 and TRBJ2-1; 7 bases are shared with TRBD2. Per the germline V gene, CDR1 is MNHEY and CDR2 is SVGAGI. V lost 5 bases, J lost 6 bases, and 7 bases stayed unmatched. The CDR3 is 14 amino acids. The CDR3 DNA is TGTGCCAGCAGTGGGGGGGGAGTGAGCAATGAGCAGTTCTTC. Its protein product is CASSGGGVSNEQFF.

The chain is built from TRBV11-1 and TRBJ2-7; 11 nucleotides match TRBD2. The CDR3 spans 16 residues. Germline-derived CDR1 and CDR2 are SGHAT and FQDESV (reference sequence). After removal of 5 bases from V and 4 bases from J, the junction contained 10 bases not matched to a gene. CDR3 region: CASSRGTSGFPYEQYV. The DNA of the CDR3 is TGTGCCAGCAGCCGGGGGACTAGCGGTTTTCCTTACGAGCAGTACGTC.

The rearrangement links TRBV7-9 to TRBJ1-1; tentatively, D is TRBD1 (6 bases). The CDR3 has 14 amino acids. CDR1 is SEHNR and CDR2 is FQNEAQ in the germline V gene (reference sequence). Trimming removed 3 bases at V and 3 bases at J, with 11 bases between. This CDR3 is CASSFYREDTEAFF. CDR3 DNA: TGTGCCAGCAGCTTCTACAGGGAGGACACTGAAGCTTTCTTT.

This chain connects TRBV19 to TRBJ2-2; weak D call: TRBD1 (7 bases). The CDR3 loop spans 17 amino acids. Looked up from germline, CDR1 is LNHDA and CDR2 is SQIVND (reference sequence). V lost 7 bases, J lost 6 bases, and 24 bases lay in between. CDR3 sequence reads: CASTRQGGGGLAGELFF. The CDR3 DNA sequence: TGTGCCAGTACCAGACAGGGAGGAGGGGGGTTAGCCGGGGAGCTGTTTTTT.

This clone was picked up a small number of times. This chain joins TRBV19 and TRBJ1-5, with 8 bases matching TRBD1. The CDR3 extends over 14 amino acids. The germline V gene encodes CDR1 LNHDA and CDR2 SQIVND (reference sequence). The V and J ends lost 6 bases and 6 bases, in that order; junction bases with no gene match: 7. CDR3 region: CASRTIDRGQPQHF. The DNA of the CDR3 is TGTGCCAGTAGAACGATCGACAGGGGTCAGCCCCAGCATTTT.

The V and J genes are TRBV5-6 and TRBJ2-7; D is unclear. V was pared by 0 bases and J by 2 bases, with 9 bases between. This CDR3 has 14 residues. Germline-derived CDR1 and CDR2 are SGHDT and YYEEEE. As DNA, the CDR3 is TGTGCCAGCAGCTTGGCCGGGCAAACCTACGAGCAGTACTTC. It yields the protein CASSLAGQTYEQYF.

The V and J genes are TRBV7-8 and TRBJ2-1; a weak D match, TRBD2 (6 bases). V was pared by 7 bases and J by 2 bases, with 18 bases between. The CDR3 is 16 amino acids. Looked up from germline, CDR1 is SGHVS and CDR2 is FQNEAQ. The CDR3 sequence: CASTKLIGGTYNEQFF. CDR3 DNA sequence: TGTGCCAGCACCAAGCTTATTGGAGGGACCTACAATGAGCAGTTCTTC.

V and J are TRBV10-3 and TRBJ2-1; 13 bases agree with TRBD2. Germline trimming cut 4 bases from V and 3 bases from J; bases unmatched to any gene: 3. CDR3 length: 16 amino acids. The germline CDR1 and CDR2 sequences are ENHRY and SYGVKD. The CDR3 protein is CAISGGLAGIYNEQFF. CDR3 coding DNA: TGTGCCATCAGTGGGGGACTAGCGGGGATCTACAATGAGCAGTTCTTC.

This chain links TRBV7-2 with TRBJ1-1; D uncertain. Trimming left V 7 bases short and J 4 bases short, with 16 bases between. Germline CDR1 SGHTA, CDR2 FQGNSA. This CDR3 contains 14 residues. The DNA for the CDR3 is TGTGCCAGCACCTCCGGTGCATTCCCCACTGAAGCTTTCTTT. Amino acids: CASTSGAFPTEAFF. Combining the CDR3 with reference TRBV7-2 and TRBJ1-1 gives the whole variable domain GAGVSQSPSNKVTEKGKDVELRCDPISGHTALYWYRQSLGQGLEFLIYFQGNSAPDKSGLPSDRFSAERTGGSVSTLTIQRTQQEDSAVYLCASTSGAFPTEAFFGQGTRLTVV.

The chain links TRBV30 to TRBJ1-1, with D perhaps TRBD1 (6 bases). Germline V gene data show CDR1 as GTSNPN and CDR2 as SVGIG (reference sequence). The CDR3 extends over 14 amino acids. The ends were cut back, 2 bases at V and 3 bases at J, with 13 bases in the middle. Here the CDR3 DNA reads TGTGCCTGGAGTCTAACGGGGGCGGACACTGAAGCTTTCTTT. Its protein is CAWSLTGADTEAFF.

This chain connects TRBV30 to TRBJ1-3; no clear D. Germline loops: CDR1 GTSNPN, CDR2 SVGIG (reference sequence). Trimming shortened V by 0 bases and J by 0 bases, and 12 bases separated the two germline ends. The CDR3 loop spans 16 amino acids. The CDR3 sequence is CAWSVLAGISGNTIYF. The CDR3 DNA sequence: TGTGCCTGGAGTGTACTCGCGGGTATCTCTGGAAACACCATATATTTT.

A single count supports this clone. This chain connects TRBV6-1 to TRBJ2-7; 8 positions match TRBD1. J gave up 8 bases and V 2 bases, and 5 bases lay outside the gene matches. The germline gives CDR1 MNHNS, CDR2 SASEGT. This CDR3 has 13 amino acids. CDR3 in amino acids: CASSELTGVKQYV. CDR3 in DNA: TGTGCCAGCAGTGAACTGACAGGGGTGAAGCAGTACGTC.

The chain has TRBV19 and TRBJ1-5; 10 bases line up with TRBD1. Per the germline V gene, CDR1 is LNHDA and CDR2 is SQIVND (reference sequence). After removal of 7 bases from V and 6 bases from J, the junction contained 12 bases not matched to a gene. The CDR3 has 16 residues. CDR3 in DNA: TGTGCCAGTACCGCCGCGCGACAGGGGGCGGGTCAGCCCCAGCATTTT. This codes for CASTAARQGAGQPQHF.

This clone has more than one count but fewer than ten. V gene TRBV6-5 combines with J gene TRBJ1-3; D remains ambiguous. Germline V gives CDR1 MNHEY, CDR2 SVGAGI. This CDR3 comprises 14 residues. V shed 4 bases and J shed 5 bases, with 12 bases lying between them. This CDR3 reads CASSSPGSRNTIYF. The CDR3, as DNA: TGTGCCAGCAGTTCCCCCGGGTCGAGAAACACCATATATTTT.

The CDR3 sequence: CASSKVGVNTEAFF. CDR3 in DNA: TGTGCCAGCAGCAAAGTGGGGGTAAACACTGAAGCTTTCTTT. The V call is TRBV5-6, the J call TRBJ1-1; D perhaps matches TRBD1 (5 bases). Germline V gives CDR1 SGHDT, CDR2 YYEEEE. The V and J ends lost 4 bases and 2 bases respectively, with 12 bases between them. This CDR3 comprises 14 residues.

The chain links TRBV6-4 to TRBJ1-2; a weak D match, TRBD1 (6 bases). Germline V CDR1 and CDR2: MRHNA, SNTAGT. The V and J ends lost 0 bases and 8 bases respectively, with 13 bases between them. The CDR3 is made up of 14 amino acids. The CDR3 spells CASSDSRGTQGYTF. CDR3 DNA sequence: TGTGCCAGCAGTGACTCTAGAGGGACACAAGGCTACACCTTC.

V gene TRBV18 combines with J gene TRBJ1-2; D call uncertain. The germline V and J ends were trimmed by 6 bases and 8 bases, with 16 bases remaining between them. CDR1 and CDR2 from the germline V gene are KGHSH and LQKENI. The CDR3 is 13 amino acids. Written as DNA, the CDR3 is TGTGCCAGCTCCACGGGCAGTGGGGAAGGCTACACCTTC. Translating it yields CASSTGSGEGYTF.